This T cell receptor (beta chain) was sequenced for a study of control samples from healthy donors and cancer patients. CDR1 and CDR2 (germline): SGHRS, YFSETQ. The CDR3 length is 16 residues. V gave up 0 bases and J gave up 5 bases, with 16 bases separating them. The data were produced by immunoSEQ multiplex PCR, yet TCRdb's version contains in-frame clones alone and is incomplete. This sample has around 120,000 clones, with 85% to 90% found just once. The V and J genes are TRBV5-1 and TRBJ2-3; D possibly corresponds to TRBD2 (6 bases). Sequencing used PBMCs. This sequence was found in a woman aged 45-59 years with colorectal cancer. The CDR3 reads CASSLGLVGWGDTQYF. The CDR3 DNA reads as TGCGCCAGCAGCTTGGGACTAGTAGGATGGGGAGATACGCAGTATTTT.